What follows are 14 T cell receptor beta chains derived from one specimen sequenced in a study of preoperative IRX-2 immunotherapy in early breast cancer. Assay: immunoSEQ multiplex PCR; the TCRdb copy retains only in-frame clones and omits some. The sample includes fewer than 70,000 clones, less than 95% of them seen just once. The sample's treatment: preoperative locoregional IRX-2 cytokine immunotherapy. Sample collection occurred from a patient treated with IRX-2 immunotherapy. Receptors were obtained from a human donor with breast cancer.

V and J are TRBV27 and TRBJ1-6; D is unresolved. The CDR3 totals 16 residues. Trimming removed 1 base from V and 2 bases from J, with 9 bases in between. Germline CDR1 reads MNHEY; CDR2 reads SMNVEV (reference sequence). CDR3 nucleotides: TGTGCCAGCAGTTTATGGTTTAGCCCCTATAATTCACCCCTCCACTTT. It encodes CASSLWFSPYNSPLHF.

This clone appeared a single time. CDR3 protein: CPGTSGFNLNYEQYF. CDR3 DNA: TGTCCTGGGACTAGCGGATTTAATTTGAACTACGAGCAGTACTTC. J is TRBJ2-7 and V is TRBV11-1, with 11 bases identical to TRBD2. Germline loops: CDR1 SGHAT, CDR2 FQDESV (reference sequence). This CDR3 region has 15 residues.

The rearrangement links TRBV21-1 to TRBJ1-2; the tabulated D call, TRBD1, remains unverified against the DNA. TRBV21-1 represents a pseudogene. The CDR3 has 15 residues. CDR3 in amino acids: CASSGRTAVHYGYTF. CDR3 sequence (DNA): TGTGCCAGCAGCGGCCGGACAGCCGTTCACTATGGCTACACCTTC.

The CDR3 sequence is CASSPPGGAPQTQYF. The CDR3 nucleotides are TGCGCCAGCAGCCCCCCCGGAGGCGCTCCTCAGACCCAGTACTTC. The V call is TRBV5-1, the J call TRBJ2-5; tentative D call: TRBD2 (5 bases). V was pared by 4 bases and J by 6 bases, with 19 bases between. CDR1 SGHRS and CDR2 YFSETQ come from the germline V gene. The CDR3 runs to 15 residues. The full variable domain, with the rest looked up from reference TRBV5-1 and TRBJ2-5, is KAGVTQTPRYLIKTRGQQVTLSCSPISGHRSVSWYQQTPGQGLQFLFEYFSETQRNKGNFPGRFSGRQFSNSRSEMNVSTLELGDSALYLCASSPPGGAPQTQYFGPGTRLLVL.

The chain carries TRBV14 and TRBJ2-1; weak D call: TRBD1 (5 bases). The CDR3 sequence is 13 residues long. V was clipped by 1 base and J by 10 bases, with 11 bases between them. CDR1 and CDR2 from the germline V gene are SGHDN and FVKESK. This CDR3 is CASSQVKRGEQFF. The DNA of the CDR3 is TGTGCCAGCAGCCAAGTTAAAAGGGGCGAGCAGTTCTTC.

The V gene is TRBV28, the J gene TRBJ2-1; 8 nucleotides align to TRBD2. CDR1 and CDR2 from the germline V gene are MDHEN and SYDVKM. The junction had 3 bases not matched to a gene; V was cut back by 3 bases and J by 5 bases. There are 14 residues in the CDR3. Here the CDR3 reads CASSFAGLDNEQFF. DNA for the CDR3: TGTGCCAGCAGTTTTGCGGGACTAGACAATGAGCAGTTCTTC.

The CDR3 bases are TGTGCCAGCAGCTTAACAACTGATACCTACAATGAGCAGTTCTTC. Its translation: CASSLTTDTYNEQFF. V and J are TRBV7-3 and TRBJ2-1; no reliable D call. The CDR3 has 15 amino acids. The ends were cut back, 0 bases at V and 2 bases at J, with 8 bases in the middle. Per the germline V gene, CDR1 is SGHTA and CDR2 is FQGTGA. Full variable domain (outside the CDR3, taken from reference TRBV7-3 and TRBJ2-1): GAGVSQTPSNKVTEKGKYVELRCDPISGHTALYWYRQSLGQGPEFLIYFQGTGAADDSGLPNDRFFAVRPEGSVSTLKIQRTERGDSAVYLCASSLTTDTYNEQFFGPGTRLTVL.

V gene TRBV6-1 combines with J gene TRBJ1-1; D is undetermined. Germline-derived CDR1 and CDR2 are MNHNS and SASEGT. With 8 bases removed from V and 5 bases from J, the gap between germline ends came to 12 bases. This CDR3 has 12 amino acids. This CDR3 reads CASGFGETEAFF. The CDR3 DNA follows: TGTGCCAGCGGGTTCGGGGAGACTGAAGCTTTCTTT.

The chain recombines TRBV4-3 with TRBJ2-7; 8 nucleotides match TRBD2. The ends lost 0 bases at V and 3 bases at J; junction bases unmatched: 7. This CDR3 region has 16 residues. The germline gives CDR1 LGHNA, CDR2 YSLEER. The CDR3 DNA sequence: TGCGCCAGCAGCCAAGATTCGGGAGGGGGGGTCTACGAGCAGTACTTC. This encodes CASSQDSGGGVYEQYF.

The rearrangement uses TRBV7-9 and TRBJ2-1, with D perhaps matching TRBD2 (7 bases). The germline CDR1 and CDR2 sequences are SEHNR and FQNEAQ (reference sequence). This CDR3 comprises 17 residues. Deletions cut 4 bases from V and 6 bases from J, with 22 bases between. The CDR3 region is CASSSLAGARWGNEQFF. CDR3 bases: TGTGCCAGCAGCTCACTCGCGGGGGCAAGGTGGGGCAATGAGCAGTTCTTC.

This chain connects TRBV6-5 to TRBJ2-1, with 11 bases matching TRBD2. The germline V gene encodes CDR1 MNHEY and CDR2 SVGAGI. The CDR3 is 15 residues long. Trimming at V came to 6 bases and at J to 8 bases, leaving 9 bases not matched to a gene. The CDR3 sequence is CASRRLAGSWHEQFF. The CDR3 DNA reads as TGTGCCAGCAGGAGACTAGCGGGGAGCTGGCATGAGCAGTTCTTC.

V and J are TRBV25-1 and TRBJ2-7; 11 nucleotides align to TRBD1. The CDR3 length is 16 residues. Germline V gives CDR1 MGHDK, CDR2 SYGVNS. Losses at the gene ends were 1 base for V and 4 bases for J; bases not matched to a gene: 6. The CDR3 DNA sequence: TGTGCCAGCAGTGAATGGGGGACAGGGGGAATATACGAGCAGTACTTC. It yields the protein CASSEWGTGGIYEQYF.

V gene TRBV29-1 combines with J gene TRBJ2-5, with a tentative D call TRBD1 (7 bases). V lost 1 base and J 3 bases, leaving 12 bases between the germline ends. Germline values: CDR1 SQVTM, CDR2 ANQGSEA. The CDR3 runs to 14 residues. CDR3 nucleotides: TGCAGCGTTGAAGGGCAGGGGGGAAAAGAGACCCAGTACTTC. It codes for CSVEGQGGKETQYF.

This clone was found once. The chain recombines TRBV28 with TRBJ1-3, with 9 nucleotides matching TRBD1. The germline CDR1 and CDR2 sequences are MDHEN and SYDVKM. The CDR3 length is 15 residues. V lost 7 bases to trimming and J lost 8 bases; unmatched junction nucleotides: 12. CDR3 in DNA: TGTGCCAGCATCTTTGGGACAGGGTCAACGGACACCATATATTTT. Protein: CASIFGTGSTDTIYF.